These 20 T cell receptor beta chains came from one sample sequenced in a study of control samples from healthy donors and cancer patients (dated by TCRdb to between 2020 and 2021). Receptor amplification or capture employed the immunoSEQ multiplex PCR assay. TCRdb's version of the immuneACCESS table is confined to in-frame rearrangements and falls short of the full clone set. An unresolved V gene accounts for under half of the shortfall where checked; the remainder is of unknown origin. The sample table holds about 170,000 clones, of which 85% to 95% were seen once. Of the sample, over 4% falls within the top ten clones. The specimen was blood. The receptors come from a woman aged 55-70 years in good health.

A remark on this clone: Other nucleotide sequences in the sample specify the same CDR3. In DNA form, the CDR3 reads TGCGCCAGCAGCCAAGATATAGGAAGGGACTCTGGAAACACCATATATTTT. It yields the protein CASSQDIGRDSGNTIYF. This chain uses TRBV4-3 with TRBJ1-3, with unresolved D. Germline V gene lookup returns CDR1 LGHNA and CDR2 YSLEER. V lost 0 bases, J lost 0 bases, and 12 bases lay in between. This CDR3 is 17 amino acids long.

This sequence joins TRBV5-5 and TRBJ2-3, with TRBD2 as a possible D gene (7 bases). Germline-derived CDR1 and CDR2 are SGHKS and YYEKEE (reference sequence). CDR3 length equals 16 residues. The ends were cut back, 2 bases at V and 1 base at J, with 14 bases in the middle. The CDR3 region has the DNA TGTGCCAGCAGCTTAGGGCGGGGGCTGCGCACAGATACGCAGTATTTT. As protein: CASSLGRGLRTDTQYF.

The chain uses TRBV5-1 and TRBJ1-2, with D unclear. This CDR3 is 15 amino acids long. The germline gives CDR1 SGHRS, CDR2 YFSETQ. The germline V and J ends were trimmed by 1 base and 0 bases, with 10 bases remaining between them. The CDR3 loop is CASSLRAGANYGYTF. The CDR3 DNA reads as TGCGCCAGCAGCTTGCGGGCAGGAGCTAACTATGGCTACACCTTC.

The V gene is TRBV18, the J gene TRBJ1-4; tentative D call: TRBD1 (5 bases). This CDR3 is built from 13 residues. V lost 5 bases and J lost 8, with 12 bases in between. CDR1 is KGHSH, CDR2 LQKENI, per germline. The CDR3 is CASSGAGMEKLFF. In DNA, the CDR3 is TGTGCCAGCTCAGGGGCAGGGATGGAAAAACTGTTTTTT.

This CDR3 is CASSSKIPTEAFF. The CDR3 DNA follows: TGCGCCAGCAGCTCCAAAATACCAACTGAAGCTTTCTTT. The chain combines TRBV5-1 with TRBJ1-1; D is ambiguous. V was pared by 3 bases and J by 5 bases, with 11 bases between. Germline CDR1 SGHRS, CDR2 YFSETQ. The CDR3 totals 13 residues.

The chain has TRBV6-5 and TRBJ2-1; a weak D match, TRBD2 (5 bases). Trimming left V 4 bases short and J 2 bases short, with 12 bases between. This CDR3 comprises 15 residues. Germline CDR1 is MNHEY and CDR2 is SVGAGI. The CDR3 is CASSSLAGAYNEQFF. Written as DNA, the CDR3 is TGTGCCAGCAGTTCCCTGGCGGGCGCCTACAATGAGCAGTTCTTC.

This sequence joins TRBV6-2 or TRBV6-3 and TRBJ1-5; no reliable D call. This CDR3 has 17 amino acids. The V gene lost 0 bases and the J gene lost 5 bases, with 17 bases spanning the gap. From germline, CDR1 is MNHEY and CDR2 SVGEGT. CDR3 region: CASSYSMNGGAYQPQHF. CDR3 nucleotides: TGTGCCAGCAGTTACTCGATGAACGGTGGTGCCTATCAGCCCCAGCATTTT.

J is TRBJ1-2 and V is TRBV27; the D gene is possibly TRBD1 (5 bases). CDR3 size: 14 residues. V was shortened by 0 bases and J by 2 bases, with 7 bases between the two germline ends. Germline loops: CDR1 MNHEY, CDR2 SMNVEV (reference sequence). The CDR3 spells CASSLSGGNYGYTF. The CDR3 bases are TGTGCCAGCAGTTTATCTGGGGGGAACTATGGCTACACCTTC.

The chain combines TRBV6-5 with TRBJ1-1; 8 nucleotides align to TRBD1. The CDR3 spans 16 residues. V lost 4 bases and J lost 3; bases outside the gene matches: 10. Germline assignment: CDR1 MNHEY and CDR2 SVGAGI. Here the CDR3 reads CASSFPRTGSDTEAFF. The CDR3 coding sequence is TGTGCCAGCAGTTTTCCCCGGACAGGGTCCGACACTGAAGCTTTCTTT.

The V and J genes are TRBV7-2 and TRBJ2-2; no reliable D call. The germline V gene has CDR1 SGHTA and CDR2 FQGNSA. The V gene lost 3 bases and the J gene lost 7 bases, with 6 bases spanning the gap. CDR3 length: 12 residues. CDR3 loop: CASSFERGELFF. The CDR3 DNA sequence: TGTGCCAGCAGCTTTGAACGCGGGGAGCTGTTTTTT. Filled out from reference TRBV7-2 and TRBJ2-2, the complete variable domain reads GAGVSQSPSNKVTEKGKDVELRCDPISGHTALYWYRQSLGQGLEFLIYFQGNSAPDKSGLPSDRFSAERTGGSVSTLTIQRTQQEDSAVYLCASSFERGELFFGEGSRLTVL.

The chain links TRBV12-3 or TRBV12-4 to TRBJ2-7; 7 bases are shared with TRBD1. There are 12 residues in the CDR3. Unmatched junction bases numbered 0, after V lost 4 bases and J lost 3 bases. The CDR3 protein is CASSWTGYEQYF. CDR3 bases: TGTGCCAGCAGTTGGACAGGCTACGAGCAGTACTTC.

Comment on this clone: Other DNA sequences in the same sample also yield this CDR3. The rearrangement uses TRBV5-1 and TRBJ2-3; TRBD1 matches at 8 bases. There are 15 residues in the CDR3. Germline loops: CDR1 SGHRS, CDR2 YFSETQ. V trimming: 4 bases; J trimming: 3 bases; junction bases outside the gene matches: 7. CDR3 sequence (DNA): TGCGCCAGCAGCACCGGACAGGGAGGTACAGATACGCAGTATTTT. Its translation: CASSTGQGGTDTQYF.

This clone has just one count. The V gene is TRBV7-6, the J gene TRBJ2-3, with 9 positions matching TRBD2. Trimming removed 4 bases from V and 14 bases from J; junction bases left unmatched: 16. The germline V gene encodes CDR1 SGHVS and CDR2 FNYEAQ. This CDR3 has 15 amino acids. The CDR3 reads CASSSLGSGGSRAYF. As DNA, the CDR3 is TGTGCCAGCAGCTCCCTGGGAAGCGGGGGGTCCCGGGCGTATTTT.

The V and J genes are TRBV6-2 or TRBV6-3 and TRBJ1-2, with D unclear. The CDR3 runs 13 residues. The germline gives CDR1 MNHEY, CDR2 SVGEGT. V was pared by 5 bases and J by 3 bases, with 10 bases between. CDR3 sequence reads: CASSGSVYYGYTF. The CDR3 nucleotides read TGTGCCAGCAGTGGGTCCGTATACTATGGCTACACCTTC.

The chain recombines TRBV4-3 with TRBJ1-4; D not certain. Trimming removed 1 base from V and 4 bases from J, with 16 bases in between. The CDR3 has 17 residues. Germline V CDR1 and CDR2: LGHNA, YSLEER. CDR3 nucleotides: TGCGCCAGCAGCCAAGGACAAGGAAGGAGATTTAATGAAAAACTGTTTTTT. This encodes CASSQGQGRRFNEKLFF.

This sequence joins TRBV13 and TRBJ1-2, with 8 bases lining up with TRBD1. The V and J ends lost 1 base and 3 bases, in that order; junction bases with no gene match: 1. Germline values: CDR1 PRHDT, CDR2 FYEKMQ (reference sequence). The CDR3 runs to 14 residues. CDR3 in amino acids: CASSLATGDYGYTF. CDR3 coding DNA: TGTGCCAGCAGCTTAGCGACAGGGGACTATGGCTACACCTTC.

The gene calls are TRBV11-2 and TRBJ1-2; the D gene is possibly TRBD1 (5 bases). V gave up 5 bases and J gave up 5 bases, with 9 bases separating them. Germline assignment: CDR1 SGHAT and CDR2 FQNNGV. The CDR3 runs 12 residues. The CDR3 protein is CASSRQLYGYTF. CDR3 sequence (DNA): TGTGCCAGCAGCCGACAGCTTTATGGCTACACCTTC.

The chain links TRBV5-5 to TRBJ1-4, with 7 positions matching TRBD1. V was pared by 0 bases and J by 3 bases, with 5 bases of the junction left unmatched. Germline-derived CDR1 and CDR2 are SGHKS and YYEKEE (reference sequence). This CDR3 has 16 amino acids. The CDR3 region is CASSLGQGGSNEKLFF. CDR3 coding DNA: TGTGCCAGCAGCTTGGGGCAGGGGGGATCTAATGAAAAACTGTTTTTT.

CDR3 DNA sequence: TGTGCCATCAGTGAGTCCCTCGAGGGACGCTACACCTTC. Translation gives CAISESLEGRYTF. V is TRBV10-3 and J is TRBJ1-2; TRBD1 might be the D (5 bases). This CDR3 contains 13 residues. The V gene's germline CDR1 is ENHRY and CDR2 SYGVKD. Trimming removed 0 bases from V and 9 bases from J, with 11 bases in between.

This chain joins TRBV7-9 and TRBJ1-2, with a tentative D call TRBD1 (5 bases). Germline loops: CDR1 SEHNR, CDR2 FQNEAQ (reference sequence). Deletions cut 1 base from V and 3 bases from J, with 12 bases between. This CDR3 is built from 15 residues. DNA of the CDR3: TGTGCCAGCAGCTTAGGCAGGGATAGAGACTATGGCTACACCTTC. It yields the protein CASSLGRDRDYGYTF.